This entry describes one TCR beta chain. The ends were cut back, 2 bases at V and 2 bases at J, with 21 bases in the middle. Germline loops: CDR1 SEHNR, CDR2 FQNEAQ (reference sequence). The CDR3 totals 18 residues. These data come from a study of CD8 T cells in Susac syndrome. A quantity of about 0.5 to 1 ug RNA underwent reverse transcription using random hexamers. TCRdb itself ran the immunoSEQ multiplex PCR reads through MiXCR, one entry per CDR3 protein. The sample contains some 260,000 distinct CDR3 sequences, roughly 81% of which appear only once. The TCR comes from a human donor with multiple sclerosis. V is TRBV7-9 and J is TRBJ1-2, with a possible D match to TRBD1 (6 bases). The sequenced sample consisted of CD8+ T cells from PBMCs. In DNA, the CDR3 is TGTGCCAGCAGCTTATTAGCCCCAGGGGCGAAGGGGAACTATGGCTACACCTTC. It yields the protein CASSLLAPGAKGNYGYTF.